This T cell receptor (beta chain) was observed in a study of T cell clonality in common variable immunodeficiency. Each donor provided 5 to 8 ml of heparinized whole blood. Sequencing used immunoSEQ multiplex PCR; TCRdb keeps in-frame clones, though not all of them. The sample was found to contain approximately 20,000 clones, and every one recurs. Germline-derived CDR1 and CDR2 are WSHSY and SAAADI. This CDR3 has 15 amino acids. V trimming: 7 bases; J trimming: 4 bases; junction bases outside the gene matches: 10. This clone has ten or more counts. The antigen remains unidentified. Coverage ceases 3 residues before the CDR3 finishes, and the germline J gene fills in the end. Study-level findings and limits: Fewer deletions and N-nucleotide insertions were reportedly seen in common variable immunodeficiency TCR beta sequences.

The sequenced material came from peripheral blood mononuclear cells. The V and J genes are TRBV10-2 and TRBJ2-1; TRBD1 aligns across 7 bases. This receptor was taken from a human donor with common variable immunodeficiency. CDR3 bases read: TGCGCCAGCAAAAGATGGGACAGCGAATACAATGAG. This sequence encodes CASKRWDSEYNE. From start to end, the CDR3 is CASKRWDSEYNEQFF.